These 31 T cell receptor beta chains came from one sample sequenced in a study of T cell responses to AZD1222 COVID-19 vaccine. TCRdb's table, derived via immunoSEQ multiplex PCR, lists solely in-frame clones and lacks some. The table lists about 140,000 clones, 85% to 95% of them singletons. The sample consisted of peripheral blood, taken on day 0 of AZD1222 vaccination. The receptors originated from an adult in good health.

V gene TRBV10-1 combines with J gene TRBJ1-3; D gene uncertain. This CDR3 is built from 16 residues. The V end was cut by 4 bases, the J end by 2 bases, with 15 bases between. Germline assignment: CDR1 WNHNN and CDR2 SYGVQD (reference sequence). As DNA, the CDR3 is TGCGCCAGCAGTGCGACTCGAGGCTTAGCTGGAAACACCATATATTTT. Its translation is CASSATRGLAGNTIYF.

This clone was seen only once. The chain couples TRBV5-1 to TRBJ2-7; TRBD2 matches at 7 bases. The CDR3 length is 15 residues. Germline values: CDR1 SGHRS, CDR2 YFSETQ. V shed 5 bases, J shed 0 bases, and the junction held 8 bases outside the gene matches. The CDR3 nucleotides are TGCGCCAGCAGGGTAAGCGGGGCGAGCTCCTACGAGCAGTACTTC. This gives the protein CASRVSGASSYEQYF.

The CDR3 DNA is TGTGCCTGGAGTTTGGGGAACACTGAAGCTTTCTTT. Protein sequence: CAWSLGNTEAFF. The gene calls are TRBV30 and TRBJ1-1; D is undetermined. The length of the CDR3 is 12 residues. Germline CDR1 reads GTSNPN; CDR2 reads SVGIG (reference sequence). V was clipped by 2 bases and J by 1 base, with 5 bases between them.

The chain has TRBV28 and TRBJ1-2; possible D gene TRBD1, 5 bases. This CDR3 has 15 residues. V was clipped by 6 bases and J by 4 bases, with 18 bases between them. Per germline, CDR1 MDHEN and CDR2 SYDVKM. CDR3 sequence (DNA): TGTGCCAGCAGCTCCGGACTTAGAGGGGCCTATGGCTACACCTTC. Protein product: CASSSGLRGAYGYTF.

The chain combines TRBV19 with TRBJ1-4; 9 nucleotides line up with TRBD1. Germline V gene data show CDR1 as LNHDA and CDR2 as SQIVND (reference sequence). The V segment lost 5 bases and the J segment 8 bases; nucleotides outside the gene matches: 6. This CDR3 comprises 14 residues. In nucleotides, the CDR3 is TGTGCCAGTAGTCCGACAGGGGGGCGGGAAAAACTGTTTTTT. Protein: CASSPTGGREKLFF. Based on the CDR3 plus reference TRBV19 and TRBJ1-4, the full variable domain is DGGITQSPKYLFRKEGQNVTLSCEQNLNHDAMYWYRQDPGQGLRLIYYSQIVNDFQKGDIAEGYSVSREKKESFPLTVTSAQKNPTAFYLCASSPTGGREKLFFGSGTQLSVL.

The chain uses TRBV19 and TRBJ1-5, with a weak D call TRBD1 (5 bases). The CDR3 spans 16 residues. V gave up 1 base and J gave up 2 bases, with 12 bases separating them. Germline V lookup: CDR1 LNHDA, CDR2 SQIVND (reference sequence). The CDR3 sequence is CASSIGGSGGNQPQHF. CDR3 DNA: TGTGCCAGTAGTATAGGGGGGTCTGGTGGCAATCAGCCCCAGCATTTT.

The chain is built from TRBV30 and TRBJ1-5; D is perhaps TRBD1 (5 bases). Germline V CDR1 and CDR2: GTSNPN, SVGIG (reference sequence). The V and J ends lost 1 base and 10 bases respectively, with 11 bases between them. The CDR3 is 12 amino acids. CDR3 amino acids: CAWSGGFGPQHF. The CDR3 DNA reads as TGTGCCTGGAGTGGGGGGTTTGGCCCCCAGCATTTT.

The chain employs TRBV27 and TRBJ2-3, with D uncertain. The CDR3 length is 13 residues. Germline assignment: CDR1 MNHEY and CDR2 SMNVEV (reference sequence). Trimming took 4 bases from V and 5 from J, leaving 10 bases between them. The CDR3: CASSYEAGDTQYF. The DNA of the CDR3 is TGTGCCAGCAGTTACGAGGCTGGAGATACGCAGTATTTT.

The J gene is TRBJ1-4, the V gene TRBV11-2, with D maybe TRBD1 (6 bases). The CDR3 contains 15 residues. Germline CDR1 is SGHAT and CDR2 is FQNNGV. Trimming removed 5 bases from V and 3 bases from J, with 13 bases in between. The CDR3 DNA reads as TGTGCCAGCAGCGTTCAGGGGCGGTCTAATGAAAAACTGTTTTTT. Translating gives CASSVQGRSNEKLFF.

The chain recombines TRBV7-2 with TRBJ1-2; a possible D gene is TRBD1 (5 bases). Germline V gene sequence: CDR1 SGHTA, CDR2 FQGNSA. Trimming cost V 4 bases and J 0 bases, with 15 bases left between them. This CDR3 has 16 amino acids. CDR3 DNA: TGTGCCAGCAGCTCTAGCGGGGGGACGACTAACTATGGCTACACCTTC. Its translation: CASSSSGGTTNYGYTF. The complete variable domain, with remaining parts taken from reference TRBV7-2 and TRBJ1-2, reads GAGVSQSPSNKVTEKGKDVELRCDPISGHTALYWYRQSLGQGLEFLIYFQGNSAPDKSGLPSDRFSAERTGGSVSTLTIQRTQQEDSAVYLCASSSSGGTTNYGYTFGSGTRLTVV.

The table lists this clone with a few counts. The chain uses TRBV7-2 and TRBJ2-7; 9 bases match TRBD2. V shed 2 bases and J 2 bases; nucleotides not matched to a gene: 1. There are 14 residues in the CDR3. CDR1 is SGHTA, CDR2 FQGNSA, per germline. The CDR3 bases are TGTGCCAGCAGCTTACTAGCGGGGCCCTACGAGCAGTACTTC. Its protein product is CASSLLAGPYEQYF. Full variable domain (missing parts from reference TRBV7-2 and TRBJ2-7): GAGVSQSPSNKVTEKGKDVELRCDPISGHTALYWYRQSLGQGLEFLIYFQGNSAPDKSGLPSDRFSAERTGGSVSTLTIQRTQQEDSAVYLCASSLLAGPYEQYFGPGTRLTVT.

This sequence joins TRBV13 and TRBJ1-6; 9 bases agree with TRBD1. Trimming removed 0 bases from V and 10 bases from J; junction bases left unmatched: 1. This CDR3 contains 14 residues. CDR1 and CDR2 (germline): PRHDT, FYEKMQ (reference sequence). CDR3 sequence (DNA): TGTGCCAGCAGCTTAGGGACAGGGGGATCACCCCTCCACTTT. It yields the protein CASSLGTGGSPLHF.

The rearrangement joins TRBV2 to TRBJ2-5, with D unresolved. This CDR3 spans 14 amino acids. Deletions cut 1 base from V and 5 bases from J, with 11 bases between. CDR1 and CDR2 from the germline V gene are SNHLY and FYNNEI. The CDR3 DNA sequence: TGTGCCAGCAGTGAAGGCGCCTCCGGGGAGACCCAGTACTTC. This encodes CASSEGASGETQYF.

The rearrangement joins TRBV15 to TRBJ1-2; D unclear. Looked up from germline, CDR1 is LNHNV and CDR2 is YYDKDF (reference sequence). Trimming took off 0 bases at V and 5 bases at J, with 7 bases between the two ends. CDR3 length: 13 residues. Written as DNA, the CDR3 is TGTGCCACCAGCAGAGATCTTGAATATGGCTACACCTTC. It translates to CATSRDLEYGYTF.

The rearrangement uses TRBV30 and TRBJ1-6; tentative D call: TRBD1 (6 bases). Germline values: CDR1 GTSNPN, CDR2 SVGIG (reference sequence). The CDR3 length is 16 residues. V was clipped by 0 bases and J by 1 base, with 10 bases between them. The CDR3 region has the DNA TGTGCCTGGAGTGTGGGCAGGGGTTCCTATAATTCACCCCTCCACTTT. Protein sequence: CAWSVGRGSYNSPLHF.

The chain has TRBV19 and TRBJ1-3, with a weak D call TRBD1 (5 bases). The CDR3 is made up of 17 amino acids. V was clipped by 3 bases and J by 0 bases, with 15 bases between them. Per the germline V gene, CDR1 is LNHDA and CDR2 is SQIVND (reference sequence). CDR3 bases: TGTGCCAGTAGTATGAGACCGGGACGGTCCTCTGGAAACACCATATATTTT. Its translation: CASSMRPGRSSGNTIYF.

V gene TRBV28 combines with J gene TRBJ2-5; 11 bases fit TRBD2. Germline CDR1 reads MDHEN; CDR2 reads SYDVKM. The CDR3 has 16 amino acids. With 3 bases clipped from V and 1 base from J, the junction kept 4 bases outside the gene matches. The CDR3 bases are TGTGCCAGCAGTTTTTCGGGACTAGCGGCCCAAGAGACCCAGTACTTC. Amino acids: CASSFSGLAAQETQYF.

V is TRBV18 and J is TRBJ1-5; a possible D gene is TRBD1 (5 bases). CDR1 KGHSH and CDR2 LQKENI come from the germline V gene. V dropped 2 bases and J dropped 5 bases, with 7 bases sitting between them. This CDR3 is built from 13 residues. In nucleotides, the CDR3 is TGTGCCAGCTCACCAGGGGGTTATCAGCCCCAGCATTTT. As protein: CASSPGGYQPQHF.

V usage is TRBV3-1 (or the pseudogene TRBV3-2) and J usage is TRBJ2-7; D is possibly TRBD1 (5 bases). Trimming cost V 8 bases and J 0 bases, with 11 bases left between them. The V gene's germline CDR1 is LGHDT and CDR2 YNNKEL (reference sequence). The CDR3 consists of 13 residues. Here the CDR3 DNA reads TGTGCCAGCGGATCAGGGATCTCCTACGAGCAGTACTTC. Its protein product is CASGSGISYEQYF.

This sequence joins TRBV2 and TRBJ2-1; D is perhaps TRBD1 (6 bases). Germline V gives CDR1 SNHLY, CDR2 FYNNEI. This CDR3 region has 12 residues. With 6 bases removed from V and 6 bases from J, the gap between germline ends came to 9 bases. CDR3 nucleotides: TGTGCCAGCAGCTTGGACAGCAATGAGCAGTTCTTC. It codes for CASSLDSNEQFF.

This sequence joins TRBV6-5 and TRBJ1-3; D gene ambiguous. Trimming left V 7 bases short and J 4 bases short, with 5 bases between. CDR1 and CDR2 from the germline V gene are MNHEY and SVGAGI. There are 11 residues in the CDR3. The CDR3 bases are TGTGCCAGCACTGCGGGAAACACCATATATTTT. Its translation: CASTAGNTIYF.

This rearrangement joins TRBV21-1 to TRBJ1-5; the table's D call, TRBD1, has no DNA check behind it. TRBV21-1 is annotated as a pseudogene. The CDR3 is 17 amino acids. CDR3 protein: CASSKGWDRGMGQPQHF. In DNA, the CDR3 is TGTGCCAGCAGCAAAGGATGGGACAGGGGAATGGGTCAGCCCCAGCATTTT.

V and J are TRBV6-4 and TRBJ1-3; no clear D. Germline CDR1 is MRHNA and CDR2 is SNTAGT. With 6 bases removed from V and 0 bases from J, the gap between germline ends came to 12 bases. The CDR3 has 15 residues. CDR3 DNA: TGTGCCAGCAGCCCGGGTCGGATCTCTGGAAACACCATATATTTT. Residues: CASSPGRISGNTIYF.

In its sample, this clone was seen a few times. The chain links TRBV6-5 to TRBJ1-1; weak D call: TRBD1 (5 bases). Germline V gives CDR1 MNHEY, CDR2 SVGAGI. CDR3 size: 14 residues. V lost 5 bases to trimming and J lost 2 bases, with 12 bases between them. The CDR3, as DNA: TGTGCCAGCAGTCTTCGACAGTCAAACACTGAAGCTTTCTTT. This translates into CASSLRQSNTEAFF.

The CDR3 is CAWSVKGGYGYTF. CDR3 nucleotides: TGTGCCTGGAGTGTCAAGGGCGGCTATGGCTACACCTTC. V is TRBV30 and J is TRBJ1-2; D is undetermined. Germline V gene lookup returns CDR1 GTSNPN and CDR2 SVGIG (reference sequence). The CDR3 is 13 residues long. Trimming stripped 0 bases from V and 4 bases from J, with 9 bases between.

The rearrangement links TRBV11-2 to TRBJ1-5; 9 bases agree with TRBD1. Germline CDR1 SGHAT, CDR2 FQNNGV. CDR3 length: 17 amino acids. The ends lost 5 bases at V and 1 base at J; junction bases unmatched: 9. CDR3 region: CASSPGSGTGSNQPQHF. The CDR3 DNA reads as TGTGCCAGCAGCCCTGGGAGCGGGACAGGGAGCAATCAGCCCCAGCATTTT.

CDR3: CASSPQEIQMNTEAFF. The CDR3 DNA reads TGTGCCAGCTCCCCGCAGGAAATTCAAATGAACACTGAAGCTTTCTTT. V and J are TRBV18 and TRBJ1-1; D uncertain. Germline CDR1 reads KGHSH; CDR2 reads LQKENI. Trimming removed 6 bases from V and 0 bases from J, with 17 bases in between. The CDR3 runs 16 residues.

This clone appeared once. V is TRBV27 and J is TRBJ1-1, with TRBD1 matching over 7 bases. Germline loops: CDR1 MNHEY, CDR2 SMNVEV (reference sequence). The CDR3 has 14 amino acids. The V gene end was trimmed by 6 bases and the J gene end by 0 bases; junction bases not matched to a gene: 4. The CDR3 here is CASSPTGVNTEAFF. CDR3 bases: TGTGCCAGCAGCCCTACAGGGGTGAACACTGAAGCTTTCTTT.

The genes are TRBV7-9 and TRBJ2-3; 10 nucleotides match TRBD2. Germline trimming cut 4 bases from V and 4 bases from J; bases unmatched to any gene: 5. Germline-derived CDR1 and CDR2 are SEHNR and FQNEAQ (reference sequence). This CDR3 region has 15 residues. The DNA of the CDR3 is TGTGCCAGCAGCTCAGGAACTAGCGGGGCAGATACGCAGTATTTT. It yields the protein CASSSGTSGADTQYF.

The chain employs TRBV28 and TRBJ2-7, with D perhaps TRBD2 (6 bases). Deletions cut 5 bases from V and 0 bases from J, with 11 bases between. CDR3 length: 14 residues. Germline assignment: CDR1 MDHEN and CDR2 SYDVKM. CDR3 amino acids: CASSRAGASYEQYF. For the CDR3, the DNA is TGTGCCAGCAGTCGAGCGGGCGCCTCCTACGAGCAGTACTTC.

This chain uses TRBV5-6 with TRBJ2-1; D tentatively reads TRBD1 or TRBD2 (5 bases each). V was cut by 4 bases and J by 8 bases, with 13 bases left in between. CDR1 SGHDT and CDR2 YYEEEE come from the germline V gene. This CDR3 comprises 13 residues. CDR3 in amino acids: CASSPGAGYEQFF. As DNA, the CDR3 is TGTGCCAGCAGCCCCGGGGCAGGCTATGAGCAGTTCTTC.